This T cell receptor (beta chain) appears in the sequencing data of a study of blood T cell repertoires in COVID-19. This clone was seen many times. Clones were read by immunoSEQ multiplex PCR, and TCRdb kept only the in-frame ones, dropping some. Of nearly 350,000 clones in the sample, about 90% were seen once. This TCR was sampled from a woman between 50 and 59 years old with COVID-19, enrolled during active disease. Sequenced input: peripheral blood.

This CDR3 reads CASSSDAGRNEKLFF. The CDR3 coding sequence is TGTGCCAGCAGCTCCGACGCAGGTAGAAATGAAAAACTGTTTTTT. The chain couples TRBV5-6 to TRBJ1-4, with D hard to call. Germline CDR1 is SGHDT and CDR2 is YYEEEE. CDR3 length equals 15 residues. V dropped 3 bases and J dropped 5 bases, with 14 bases sitting between them.